The entry below describes one T cell receptor (beta chain). What it recognizes is unknown. Profiling relied on immunoSEQ multiplex PCR, and the TCRdb table lists in-frame clones only, not all of them. Among about 75,000 clones listed, roughly 80% were seen once. No culture step preceded sequencing of the ex vivo isolated memory T cells. The data stem from a study of CD4 T cell repertoires in COVID-19. Study-level points and caveats: Two or all three memory subsets shared several highly expanded SARS-CoV-2-reactive clonotypes.

This specimen consisted of CD4+ T cells from peripheral blood, obtained after recovery from COVID-19. The receptor comes from a human donor who had COVID-19.

Here the CDR3 reads CASSEMQETGELFF. As DNA, the CDR3 is TGTGCCAGCAGCGAAATGCAGGAGACCGGGGAGCTGTTTTTT. The rearrangement joins TRBV11-3 to TRBJ2-2; D remains ambiguous. V shed 5 bases and J shed 5 bases, with 12 bases lying between them. The CDR3 is 14 residues long. Germline lookup yields CDR1 SGHNT and CDR2 YENEEA.